This T cell receptor (beta chain) was sequenced during a study of OX40 agonist ivuxolimab in advanced cancers. For this clone: Its antigen remains unidentified.

Findings and limits, study-wide: At 0.1 to 3.0 mg/kg, CD4+ and CD8+ blood T cells expanded clonally by week 6.

The CDR3 totals 13 residues. The germline gives CDR1 SQVTM, CDR2 ANQGSEA. Trimming pared 1 base from V and 0 bases from J, leaving 6 bases between. The data were produced by immunoSEQ multiplex PCR, yet TCRdb's version contains in-frame clones alone and is incomplete. This sample has tens of thousands of clones, with roughly 94% found just once. The sample in question was CD4+ or CD8+ T cells sorted from blood, obtained in a trial of the OX40 agonist ivuxolimab. The source is an adult with an advanced solid tumor such as melanoma, head and neck, liver or kidney cancer. The rearrangement uses TRBV29-1 and TRBJ1-1; D is undetermined. The DNA for the CDR3 is TGCAGCGTTGAAGGGTCCATGAACACTGAAGCTTTCTTT. This sequence encodes CSVEGSMNTEAFF.